This entry lists 26 T cell receptor beta chains sequenced from one sample in a study of control samples from healthy donors and cancer patients. Sequenced by immunoSEQ multiplex PCR; TCRdb stores in-frame clones only, minus some. This sample carries some 150,000 clones, more than 85% of them seen once, and the ten largest clones take under 2.5%. The sample comprised blood. All receptors derive from a man aged 45 to 65 in good health.

The rearrangement links TRBV28 to TRBJ1-5, with 8 bases matching TRBD1. Germline V CDR1 and CDR2: MDHEN, SYDVKM. V shed 5 bases, J shed 4 bases, and the junction held 4 bases outside the gene matches. The CDR3 spans 14 residues. The CDR3 region has the DNA TGTGCCAGCAGTCCTGACAGGGGAAATCAGCCCCAGCATTTT. It codes for CASSPDRGNQPQHF.

This clone was seen just once. The rearrangement uses TRBV19 and TRBJ1-1; unclear D gene. CDR3 size: 12 residues. Trimming pared 6 bases from V and 8 bases from J, leaving 13 bases between. CDR1 is LNHDA, CDR2 SQIVND, per germline (reference sequence). The CDR3 reads CASRRGASEAFF. The CDR3 DNA is TGTGCCAGTAGGCGGGGAGCGTCCGAAGCTTTCTTT.

The gene calls are TRBV7-9 and TRBJ2-7; TRBD1 aligns across 9 bases. This CDR3 region has 16 residues. V gave up 6 bases and J gave up 2 bases; unmatched junction bases: 11. Germline CDR1 and CDR2: SEHNR and FQNEAQ (reference sequence). Here the CDR3 reads CASRQPLGQGPYEQYF. CDR3 nucleotides: TGTGCCAGCAGACAACCGTTGGGACAGGGACCCTACGAGCAGTACTTC.

The V and J genes are TRBV18 and TRBJ1-5; 7 nucleotides agree with TRBD1. Trimming at V came to 2 bases and at J to 0 bases, leaving 4 bases not matched to a gene. The CDR3 is 16 residues long. Germline lookup yields CDR1 KGHSH and CDR2 LQKENI. The CDR3 DNA follows: TGTGCCAGCTCACCAGGGACAGCCCGTAGCAATCAGCCCCAGCATTTT. The encoded protein is CASSPGTARSNQPQHF.

The J gene is TRBJ2-2, the V gene TRBV3-1 (or the pseudogene TRBV3-2); no firm D call. This CDR3 comprises 13 residues. V was cut by 1 base and J by 6 bases, with 6 bases left in between. The germline gives CDR1 LGHDT, CDR2 YNNKEL (reference sequence). CDR3 loop: CASSQGRAGELFF. The CDR3 DNA follows: TGTGCCAGCAGCCAAGGACGGGCCGGGGAGCTGTTTTTT.

The J gene is TRBJ2-5, the V gene TRBV24-1; no clear D. This CDR3 is 14 amino acids long. Per germline, CDR1 KGHDR and CDR2 SFDVKD. Trimming shortened V by 0 bases and J by 4 bases, and 8 bases separated the two germline ends. The CDR3 DNA follows: TGTGCCACCAGTGATTTGCGGTCCGGAGAGACCCAGTACTTC. It specifies CATSDLRSGETQYF.

The rearrangement links TRBV5-1 to TRBJ2-7; D gene uncertain. Germline V gene sequence: CDR1 SGHRS, CDR2 YFSETQ. V was cut by 2 bases and J by 0 bases, with 9 bases left in between. The CDR3 length is 14 residues. CDR3 sequence: CASSFTAPSYEQYF. DNA for the CDR3: TGCGCCAGCAGCTTCACAGCACCCTCCTACGAGCAGTACTTC.

Concerning this clone itself: The sample holds other DNA sequences that translate to the same CDR3. The gene calls are TRBV24-1 and TRBJ2-5, with D uncertain. This CDR3 is built from 12 residues. Trimming pared 1 base from V and 5 bases from J, leaving 4 bases between. Germline CDR1 is KGHDR and CDR2 is SFDVKD. CDR3 loop: CATSDFRETQYF. The CDR3 coding sequence is TGTGCCACCAGTGATTTCAGGGAGACCCAGTACTTC.

Worth noting for this clone: The same CDR3 is also encoded by other DNA sequences in this sample. The chain recombines TRBV5-4 with TRBJ2-3; 7 positions agree with TRBD2. The CDR3 has 12 residues. The germline V gene encodes CDR1 SGHNT and CDR2 YYREEE (reference sequence). V lost 2 bases, J lost 6 bases, and 0 bases stayed unmatched. The CDR3 here is CASSFSGDTQYF. For the CDR3, the DNA is TGTGCCAGCAGCTTTAGCGGGGATACGCAGTATTTT.

The rearrangement joins TRBV19 to TRBJ2-1; 9 bases are shared with TRBD2. CDR1 and CDR2 from the germline V gene are LNHDA and SQIVND (reference sequence). The CDR3 runs 15 residues. Germline trimming cut 0 bases from V and 8 bases from J; bases unmatched to any gene: 5. This CDR3 is CASSIDLAGSYEQFF. The CDR3 DNA reads as TGTGCCAGTAGTATAGACCTAGCGGGAAGCTATGAGCAGTTCTTC.

The genes are TRBV7-9 and TRBJ1-1; D gene ambiguous. The germline gives CDR1 SEHNR, CDR2 FQNEAQ (reference sequence). Trimming removed 0 bases from V and 9 bases from J, with 11 bases in between. The CDR3 runs to 13 residues. The CDR3 DNA sequence: TGTGCCAGCAGCTTAGCGGTTGGATCCCAAGCTTTCTTT. This sequence encodes CASSLAVGSQAFF.

The chain joins TRBV7-3 to TRBJ2-5; perhaps D is TRBD1 or TRBD2 (6 bases each). V lost 5 bases to trimming and J lost 4 bases, with 17 bases between them. From germline, CDR1 is SGHTA and CDR2 FQGTGA. The CDR3 has 15 amino acids. CDR3 protein: CASSISGARGETQYF. The CDR3 DNA is TGTGCCAGCAGCATATCGGGGGCGCGGGGAGAGACCCAGTACTTC.

The chain is built from TRBV28 and TRBJ2-5, with 7 bases aligning to TRBD1. CDR3 length equals 14 residues. Trimming cost V 4 bases and J 5 bases; bases outside gene matches: 7. The germline V gene has CDR1 MDHEN and CDR2 SYDVKM. The CDR3 region has the DNA TGTGCCAGCAGTTCCACAGGGGTCCGGGAGACCCAGTACTTC. It is translated as CASSSTGVRETQYF.

This chain links TRBV18 with TRBJ2-7; 9 nucleotides agree with TRBD1. Germline V gene lookup returns CDR1 KGHSH and CDR2 LQKENI. The length of the CDR3 is 15 residues. V lost 3 bases and J lost 6; bases outside the gene matches: 9. The CDR3 here is CASSPRTGAPVEQYF. In DNA form, the CDR3 reads TGTGCCAGCTCACCCAGGACAGGGGCGCCGGTCGAGCAGTACTTC.

The chain recombines TRBV3-1 (or the pseudogene TRBV3-2) with TRBJ2-5, with TRBD2 identical over 12 bases. The J segment lost 1 base and the V segment lost 0 bases, leaving 3 bases of the junction unmatched. CDR3 length: 17 amino acids. Germline loops: CDR1 LGHDT, CDR2 YNNKEL (reference sequence). CDR3 sequence: CASSQDLAGGGQETQYF. The DNA for the CDR3 is TGTGCCAGCAGCCAAGATCTAGCGGGAGGGGGCCAAGAGACCCAGTACTTC.

The chain joins TRBV19 to TRBJ1-5, with D possibly being TRBD1 (6 bases). The CDR3 covers 15 residues. V was cut by 5 bases and J by 3 bases, with 14 bases left in between. Germline lookup yields CDR1 LNHDA and CDR2 SQIVND (reference sequence). CDR3 protein: CASSLKTGANQPQHF. The CDR3 DNA sequence: TGTGCCAGTAGTTTAAAGACAGGCGCCAATCAGCCCCAGCATTTT.

J is TRBJ2-3 and V is TRBV15; the match to TRBD2 covers 13 bases. V lost 1 base, J lost 6 bases, and 7 bases stayed unmatched. The germline V gene encodes CDR1 LNHNV and CDR2 YYDKDF (reference sequence). The CDR3 has 17 amino acids. Here the CDR3 DNA reads TGTGCCACCAGCAGAGGACTAGCGGGGGGAAACGGGGATACGCAGTATTTT. It specifies CATSRGLAGGNGDTQYF.

V is TRBV3-1 (or the pseudogene TRBV3-2) and J is TRBJ1-4; TRBD1 might be the D (6 bases). The germline V gene has CDR1 LGHDT and CDR2 YNNKEL (reference sequence). The ends were cut back, 4 bases at V and 5 bases at J, with 8 bases in the middle. The CDR3 is 13 residues long. CDR3 in amino acids: CASSRGRNEKLFF. The CDR3, as DNA: TGTGCCAGCAGCCGGGGGCGCAATGAAAAACTGTTTTTT.

This chain uses TRBV6-5 with TRBJ2-7, with 8 bases that match TRBD2. Trimming at V came to 7 bases and at J to 2 bases, leaving 10 bases not matched to a gene. The CDR3 spans 15 residues. The V gene's germline CDR1 is MNHEY and CDR2 SVGAGI. The CDR3 nucleotides read TGTGCCAGCACCAAGGGACTAGGGGATACCTACGAGCAGTACTTC. Its translation: CASTKGLGDTYEQYF.

This clone has only one observation. V is TRBV11-2 and J is TRBJ1-2; 7 bases are a match to TRBD1. Germline CDR1 is SGHAT and CDR2 is FQNNGV. Trimming at V came to 5 bases and at J to 4 bases, leaving 13 bases not matched to a gene. The CDR3 has 16 residues. CDR3: CASSNSPDRRLYGYTF. For the CDR3, the DNA is TGTGCCAGCAGCAACTCACCGGACAGGCGGCTCTATGGCTACACCTTC.

The chain joins TRBV28 to TRBJ2-3, with 12 bases aligning to TRBD2. Germline V gene sequence: CDR1 MDHEN, CDR2 SYDVKM. V was clipped by 6 bases and J by 3 bases; unmatched bases: 7. The CDR3 loop spans 16 amino acids. CDR3 DNA: TGTGCCAGCAGCCCAAGGGGGACTAGCGGGACAGATACGCAGTATTTT. Residues: CASSPRGTSGTDTQYF.

The chain uses TRBV5-4 and TRBJ2-3; D is possibly TRBD1 (5 bases). Germline CDR1 reads SGHNT; CDR2 reads YYREEE (reference sequence). The V and J ends lost 0 bases and 3 bases respectively, with 11 bases between them. The CDR3 totals 15 residues. CDR3 loop: CASSLGGASTDTQYF. CDR3 nucleotides: TGTGCCAGCAGCTTGGGGGGCGCATCGACAGATACGCAGTATTTT.

This chain uses TRBV29-1 with TRBJ2-5; no reliable D call. Germline CDR1 reads SQVTM; CDR2 reads ANQGSEA. The ends were cut back, 5 bases at V and 2 bases at J, with 12 bases in the middle. The CDR3 runs 13 residues. This CDR3 is CSVSARPQETQYF. CDR3 bases: TGCAGCGTTTCGGCGAGGCCGCAAGAGACCCAGTACTTC. The variable domain in full, completed from reference TRBV29-1 and TRBJ2-5, reads SAVISQKPSRDICQRGTSLTIQCQVDSQVTMMFWYRQQPGQSLTLIATANQGSEATYESGFVIDKFPISRPNLTFSTLTVSNMSPEDSSIYLCSVSARPQETQYFGPGTRLLVL.

The rearrangement joins TRBV7-2 to TRBJ2-3, with 14 bases matching TRBD2. The germline V gene has CDR1 SGHTA and CDR2 FQGNSA. The V gene end was trimmed by 6 bases and the J gene end by 5 bases; junction bases not matched to a gene: 10. CDR3 length: 17 amino acids. The CDR3 region is CASRQTGTSGRKDTQYF. The CDR3 region has the DNA TGTGCCAGCAGGCAAACCGGGACTAGCGGGAGAAAAGATACGCAGTATTTT.

The chain combines TRBV13 with TRBJ1-2; tentatively, D is TRBD1 (6 bases). CDR1 PRHDT and CDR2 FYEKMQ come from the germline V gene (reference sequence). The CDR3 is 16 residues long. V lost 5 bases and J 0 bases, leaving 16 bases between the germline ends. The DNA of the CDR3 is TGTGCCAGCAGCCCCCACCCACAGGGAGCTAACTATGGCTACACCTTC. This encodes CASSPHPQGANYGYTF.

The chain couples TRBV6-5 to TRBJ1-2; possibly TRBD1 for D (5 bases). Trimming took off 0 bases at V and 4 bases at J, with 9 bases between the two ends. The germline CDR1 and CDR2 sequences are MNHEY and SVGAGI. The CDR3 is 14 residues long. In nucleotides, the CDR3 is TGTGCCAGCAGTTACTCAGCCGGGGGCTATGGCTACACCTTC. This gives the protein CASSYSAGGYGYTF.